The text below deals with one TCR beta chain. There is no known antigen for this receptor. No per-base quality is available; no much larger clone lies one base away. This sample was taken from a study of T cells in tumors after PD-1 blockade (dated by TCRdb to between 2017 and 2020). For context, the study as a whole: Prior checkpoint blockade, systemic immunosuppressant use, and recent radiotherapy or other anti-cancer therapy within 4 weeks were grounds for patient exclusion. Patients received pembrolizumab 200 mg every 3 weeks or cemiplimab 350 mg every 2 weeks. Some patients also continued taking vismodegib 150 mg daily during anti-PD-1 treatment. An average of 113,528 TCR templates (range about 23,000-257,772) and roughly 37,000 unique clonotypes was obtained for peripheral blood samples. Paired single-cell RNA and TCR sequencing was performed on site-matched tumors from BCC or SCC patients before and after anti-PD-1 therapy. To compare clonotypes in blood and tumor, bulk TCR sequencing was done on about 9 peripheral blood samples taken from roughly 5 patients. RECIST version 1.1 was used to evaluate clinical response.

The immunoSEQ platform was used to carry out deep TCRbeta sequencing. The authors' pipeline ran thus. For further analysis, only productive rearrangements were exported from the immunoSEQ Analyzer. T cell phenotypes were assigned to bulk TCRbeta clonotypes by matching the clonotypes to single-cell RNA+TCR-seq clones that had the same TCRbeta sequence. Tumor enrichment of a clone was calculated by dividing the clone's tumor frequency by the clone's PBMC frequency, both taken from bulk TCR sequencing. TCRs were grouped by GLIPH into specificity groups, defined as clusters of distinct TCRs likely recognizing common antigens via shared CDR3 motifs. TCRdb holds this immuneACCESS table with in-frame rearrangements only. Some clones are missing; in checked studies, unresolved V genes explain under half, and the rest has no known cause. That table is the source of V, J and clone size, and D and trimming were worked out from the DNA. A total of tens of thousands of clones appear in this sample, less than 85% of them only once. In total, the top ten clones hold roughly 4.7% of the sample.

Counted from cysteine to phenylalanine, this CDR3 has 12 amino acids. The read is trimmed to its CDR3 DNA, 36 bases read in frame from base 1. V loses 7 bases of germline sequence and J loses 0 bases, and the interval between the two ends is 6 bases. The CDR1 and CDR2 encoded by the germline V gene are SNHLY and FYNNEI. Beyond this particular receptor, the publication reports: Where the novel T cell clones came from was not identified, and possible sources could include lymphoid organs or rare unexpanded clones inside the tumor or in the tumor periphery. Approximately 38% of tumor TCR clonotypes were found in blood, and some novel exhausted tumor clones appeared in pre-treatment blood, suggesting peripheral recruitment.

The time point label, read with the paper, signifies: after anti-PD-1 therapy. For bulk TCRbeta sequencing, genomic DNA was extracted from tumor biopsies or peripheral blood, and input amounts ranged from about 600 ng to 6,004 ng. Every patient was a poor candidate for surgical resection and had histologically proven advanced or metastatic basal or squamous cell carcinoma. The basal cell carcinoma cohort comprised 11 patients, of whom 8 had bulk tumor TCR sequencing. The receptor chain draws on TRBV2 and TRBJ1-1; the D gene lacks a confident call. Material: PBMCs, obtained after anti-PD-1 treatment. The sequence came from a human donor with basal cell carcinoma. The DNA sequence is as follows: TGTGCCAGCATCTTAATGAACACTGAAGCTTTCTTT. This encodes CASILMNTEAFF.